The 4 T cell receptor beta chains below come from one sample, sequenced in a study of shared clonotypes between healthy human individuals (dated by TCRdb to about 2020). Preparation of the library involved the immunoSEQ multiplex PCR assay. Sourced from immuneACCESS, this table was stored by TCRdb with only in-frame sequences that have V and J called. A share of the clones is absent; for the studies checked, an unresolved V gene accounts for under half, and the remainder has no known explanation. This sample lists approximately 480,000 clones; about 79% were detected once. The top ten constitute under 15% of the sample. The sequencing sample was made of PBMCs. Receptors were obtained from a middle-aged woman in good health. Some clones in this sample may be carry-over from other donors' samples.

CDR3 nucleotide sequence: TGTGCCAGCAGTTACTCGGGGGTAGCGGGAGGCTATGAGCAGTTCTTC. Its translation is CASSYSGVAGGYEQFF. The genes are TRBV6-5 and TRBJ2-1, with 10 bases that match TRBD2. The CDR3 totals 16 residues. The germline CDR1 and CDR2 sequences are MNHEY and SVGAGI. J was trimmed by 8 bases and V by 0 bases; bases with no gene match: 7.

The CDR3 loop reads CASSFQDNEKLFF. In nucleotides, the CDR3 is TGCGCCAGCAGCTTCCAAGATAATGAAAAACTGTTTTTT. This rearrangement joins TRBV5-1 to TRBJ1-4; no firm D call. The CDR3 runs 13 residues. V was shortened by 2 bases and J by 4 bases, with 6 bases between the two germline ends. Germline CDR1 and CDR2: SGHRS and YFSETQ. The full variable domain, completed using reference TRBV5-1 and TRBJ1-4, is KAGVTQTPRYLIKTRGQQVTLSCSPISGHRSVSWYQQTPGQGLQFLFEYFSETQRNKGNFPGRFSGRQFSNSRSEMNVSTLELGDSALYLCASSFQDNEKLFFGSGTQLSVL.

The J gene is TRBJ2-3, the V gene TRBV6-6; D is undetermined. The germline CDR1 and CDR2 sequences are MNHNY and SVGAGI (reference sequence). Between the trimmed V and J ends, which lost 2 bases and 0 bases, there was a span of 9 bases. There are 15 residues in the CDR3. The CDR3 nucleotides read TGTGCCAGCAGTTACAGGGCAACTAGCACAGATACGCAGTATTTT. It codes for CASSYRATSTDTQYF.

This clone was counted a single time. V usage is TRBV28 and J usage is TRBJ2-5, with 12 nucleotides matching TRBD2. This CDR3 has 16 residues. The germline V gene encodes CDR1 MDHEN and CDR2 SYDVKM. The V gene end was trimmed by 4 bases and the J gene end by 5 bases; junction bases not matched to a gene: 8. The CDR3 region has the DNA TGTGCCAGCAGTTCCCAAGAGACTAGCGGGAGTGAGACCCAGTACTTC. Translated: CASSSQETSGSETQYF.